The 14 T cell receptor beta chains listed next were all sequenced from one sample in a study of identical twins. In TCRdb, the 5' RACE reads were re-called with MiXCR into one record per CDR3 protein. The sample consists of 350,000 or so distinct CDR3 sequences, roughly 9% of them appearing once. Sequenced: naive T cells sorted from blood. These receptors originate from a woman aged 50 to 65 in good health.

This clonotype was recorded at least ten times. The rearrangement joins TRBV5-1 to TRBJ2-1, with 9 positions matching TRBD1. Germline V gene sequence: CDR1 SGHRS, CDR2 YFSETQ. J lost 3 bases, V lost 6 bases, and 7 bases had no gene match. The length of the CDR3 is 15 residues. The CDR3 DNA follows: TGCGCCAGCAACCTCCGGGACAGGGACTACAATGAGCAGTTCTTC. Amino acids: CASNLRDRDYNEQFF.

This chain connects TRBV12-3 or TRBV12-4 to TRBJ1-5; tentatively, D is TRBD1 (5 bases). This CDR3 has 15 amino acids. Trimming removed 0 bases at V and 6 bases at J, with 12 bases between. CDR3 in DNA: TGTGCCAGCAGTTTAGCAGGGGATGCCGGTCAGCCCCAGCATTTT. Encoded protein: CASSLAGDAGQPQHF.

This rearrangement joins TRBV27 to TRBJ2-7, with 16 bases identical to TRBD2. V trimming: 5 bases; J trimming: 4 bases; junction bases outside the gene matches: 5. The germline gives CDR1 MNHEY, CDR2 SMNVEV (reference sequence). This CDR3 region has 16 residues. CDR3: CASSPQGLAGGYEQYF. CDR3 sequence (DNA): TGTGCCAGCAGTCCGCAGGGACTAGCGGGAGGGTACGAGCAGTACTTC.

The chain recombines TRBV5-5 with TRBJ2-7, with 7 bases that match TRBD1. CDR1 SGHKS and CDR2 YYEKEE come from the germline V gene (reference sequence). The CDR3 sequence is 15 residues long. V gave up 0 bases and J gave up 5 bases; unmatched junction bases: 8. CDR3: CASSLAWTGSHEQYF. The CDR3 DNA reads as TGTGCCAGCAGCTTGGCCTGGACAGGTTCCCACGAGCAGTACTTC. The full variable domain, rest sourced from reference TRBV5-5 and TRBJ2-7, is DAGVTQSPTHLIKTRGQQVTLRCSPISGHKSVSWYQQVLGQGPQFIFQYYEKEERGRGNFPDRFSARQFPNYSSELNVNALLLGDSALYLCASSLAWTGSHEQYFGPGTRLTVT.

This clonotype was observed a few times. The chain is built from TRBV10-3 and TRBJ2-7; D possibly corresponds to TRBD1 (5 bases). Germline loops: CDR1 ENHRY, CDR2 SYGVKD. The CDR3 runs 14 residues. Trimming left V 10 bases short and J 6 bases short, with 22 bases between. DNA for the CDR3: TGTGCCACGGCGGTGGGCCGGGTCAGGGCCGAGCAGTACGTC. Translated: CATAVGRVRAEQYV.

The chain is built from TRBV19 and TRBJ2-1; perhaps TRBD1 as D (6 bases). The CDR3 spans 14 residues. V was clipped by 8 bases and J by 10 bases, with 21 bases between them. The V gene's germline CDR1 is LNHDA and CDR2 SQIVND (reference sequence). CDR3: CASRNRDRLGEQFF. Here the CDR3 DNA reads TGTGCCAGTCGAAACAGGGATAGACTTGGCGAGCAGTTCTTC.

The chain is built from TRBV5-1 and TRBJ1-1, with D hard to call. The CDR3 is 9 residues long. Germline V gene sequence: CDR1 SGHRS, CDR2 YFSETQ. V was clipped by 7 bases and J by 11 bases, with 9 bases between them. Here the CDR3 DNA reads TGCGCCAGCTCAACCCGGGCTTTCTTT. This sequence encodes CASSTRAFF.

This clonotype came up a few times. V and J are TRBV7-9 and TRBJ1-1, with a weak D call TRBD1 (6 bases). The germline gives CDR1 SEHNR, CDR2 FQNEAQ (reference sequence). This CDR3 has 15 residues. The V end was cut by 1 base, the J end by 7 bases, with 16 bases between. The CDR3 nucleotides are TGTGCCAGCAGCTTAGGAACCAACCGGGACATTGAAGCTTTCTTT. Protein sequence: CASSLGTNRDIEAFF.

This clonotype occurred a few times. This rearrangement joins TRBV20-1 to TRBJ1-1; tentative D call: TRBD1 (5 bases). Germline-derived CDR1 and CDR2 are DFQATT and SNEGSKA (reference sequence). Trimming pared 2 bases from V and 2 bases from J, leaving 18 bases between. The CDR3 has 16 residues. The CDR3 loop is CSARTPGPTSNTEAFF. The CDR3 DNA is TGCAGTGCTAGAACGCCGGGGCCAACTTCAAACACTGAAGCTTTCTTT.

This rearrangement joins TRBV24-1 to TRBJ2-6; 10 positions match TRBD1. The CDR3 spans 17 residues. Germline V gene data show CDR1 as KGHDR and CDR2 as SFDVKD. V lost 3 bases to trimming and J lost 3 bases; unmatched junction nucleotides: 4. The CDR3 here is CATSDAGQGIGANVLTF. The CDR3, as DNA: TGTGCCACCAGTGATGCGGGACAGGGGATTGGGGCCAACGTCCTGACTTTC.

The rearrangement uses TRBV24-1 and TRBJ1-1; D unclear. The CDR3 is 12 amino acids. V lost 2 bases, J lost 8 bases, and 8 bases lay in between. Germline V gene lookup returns CDR1 KGHDR and CDR2 SFDVKD. CDR3: CATSDSGEEAFF. The CDR3 region has the DNA TGTGCCACCAGTGATTCTGGGGAGGAAGCTTTCTTT.

There are a few counts of this clonotype. V and J are TRBV6-2 or TRBV6-3 and TRBJ2-1; 7 bases agree with TRBD2. Germline V CDR1 and CDR2: MNHEY, SVGEGT. The V segment lost 2 bases and the J segment 7 bases; nucleotides outside the gene matches: 5. The CDR3 runs to 14 residues. CDR3: CASSYAGVGNEQFF. The CDR3, as DNA: TGTGCCAGCAGTTACGCGGGAGTGGGTAATGAGCAGTTCTTC.

This rearrangement joins TRBV20-1 to TRBJ2-1, with 7 bases aligning to TRBD2. V dropped 0 bases and J dropped 4; count of bases not matched to a gene: 9. The germline V gene has CDR1 DFQATT and CDR2 SNEGSKA (reference sequence). The CDR3 is made up of 16 amino acids. The CDR3 spells CSAREFPSGIYNEQFF. For the CDR3, the DNA is TGCAGTGCTAGAGAGTTCCCAAGCGGGATATACAATGAGCAGTTCTTC.

The V gene is TRBV20-1, the J gene TRBJ2-1; maybe TRBD1 (8 bases). CDR1 DFQATT and CDR2 SNEGSKA come from the germline V gene (reference sequence). There are 16 residues in the CDR3. V lost 1 base and J lost 10, with 23 bases in between. CDR3 sequence: CSARAPQGAGAGEQFF. The DNA of the CDR3 is TGCAGTGCTAGAGCTCCCCAGGGGGCGGGAGCGGGCGAGCAGTTCTTC.